This T cell receptor beta chain was found in a study of cytomegalovirus exposure and HLA in healthy donors. Overall study: The study placed about 86% of its 398 genotyped donors in the Caucasian-associated ancestry cluster.

This CDR3 has 15 residues. Germline V gene lookup returns CDR1 MNHEY and CDR2 SMNVEV (reference sequence). PCR primers comprised 60 Vbeta and 13 Jbeta primers. Using immunoSEQ multiplex PCR, the repertoire was profiled, and TCRdb retains in-frame clones only, with some absent. The sample has roughly 67,000 clones, around three quarters seen once. Points from the study as a whole: Per a later analysis, HLA-associated TCR beta chains showed more clonal expansion than other, equally common TCR beta chains.

This clone has only a few counts. The antigen is not known. The chain carries TRBV27 and TRBJ2-5; TRBD1 aligns across 10 bases. The last part of the DNA fits TRBJ2-7 better; the J call may be wrong. The sample comprised PBMCs. The clonotype originates from a man aged 55 to 70 in good health and CMV-seropositive. In nucleotides, the CDR3 is TGTGCCAGCAGTCCAGGGACAGGGGATTTCCACGAGCAGTACTTC. Amino acids: CASSPGTGDFHEQYF.